These 24 T cell receptor beta chains came from one sample sequenced in a study of OX40 agonist ivuxolimab in advanced cancers. Data came from immunoSEQ multiplex PCR; TCRdb stores just in-frame clones and leaves some out. The table lists 55,000 to 65,000 clones, 86% of them singletons. The source was CD4+ or CD8+ T cells sorted from blood, collected in a trial of the OX40 agonist ivuxolimab. The source of these receptors is an adult with an advanced solid tumor such as melanoma, head and neck, liver or kidney cancer.

This clone was counted between two and nine times. The chain employs TRBV6-6 and TRBJ1-2, with D possibly TRBD1 on 5 matching bases. Germline assignment: CDR1 MNHNY and CDR2 SVGAGI (reference sequence). The CDR3 runs to 15 residues. V lost 2 bases and J 6 bases, leaving 16 bases between the germline ends. This CDR3 is CASSYPLGQGNGYTF. The CDR3 DNA reads TGTGCCAGCAGTTACCCGCTGGGGCAGGGAAATGGCTACACCTTC.

This chain uses TRBV4-1 with TRBJ1-1; TRBD1 matches at 7 bases. The ends lost 0 bases at V and 3 bases at J; junction bases unmatched: 4. The CDR3 is 15 amino acids. Germline values: CDR1 MGHRA, CDR2 YSYEKL. The CDR3 here is CASSQDGQGDTEAFF. The DNA for the CDR3 is TGCGCCAGCAGCCAAGATGGGCAGGGGGACACTGAAGCTTTCTTT.

The J gene is TRBJ2-1, the V gene TRBV4-2, with 8 bases that match TRBD2. The trim removed 1 base at V and 3 bases at J, leaving 11 bases unmatched. CDR3 length: 18 amino acids. Looked up from germline, CDR1 is LGHNA and CDR2 is YNFKEQ. The CDR3 sequence is CASSQGANERGYYNEQFF. For the CDR3, the DNA is TGTGCCAGCAGCCAAGGTGCCAACGAGCGGGGGTACTACAATGAGCAGTTCTTC.

Comment on this clone: This likely comes from a read error, as the CDR3 has no conserved phenylalanine or tryptophan at its end. The J gene is TRBJ1-5, the V gene TRBV6-6; the match to TRBD1 covers 8 bases. This CDR3 contains 15 residues. CDR1 MNHNY and CDR2 SVGAGI come from the germline V gene (reference sequence). Trimming removed 5 bases from V and 5 bases from J; junction bases left unmatched: 8. The CDR3 DNA is TGTGCCAGCAGTCACCAGGACAGGGTTGATCAGCCCCAGCATCTT. It is translated as CASSHQDRVDQPQHL.

This chain links TRBV7-6 with TRBJ2-2; D may be TRBD1 (5 bases). This CDR3 is 16 amino acids long. With 1 base removed from V and 4 bases from J, the gap between germline ends came to 13 bases. Germline V gene lookup returns CDR1 SGHVS and CDR2 FNYEAQ. The CDR3 sequence is CASSLVGRVATGELFF. CDR3 in DNA: TGTGCCAGCAGCTTAGTGGGCAGGGTGGCCACCGGGGAGCTGTTTTTT.

Notes on this clone: The junction and the germline gene differ at one end; a read error may be behind it. The chain recombines TRBV7-7 with TRBJ2-5; TRBD2 aligns across 14 bases. Germline assignment: CDR1 SSHAT and CDR2 FNYEAQ (reference sequence). This CDR3 is 15 amino acids long. The CDR3 DNA sequence: TGTGCTAGCAGCGCCGGGACTAGCGGGGGCGAGACCCAGTACTTC. Translating gives CASSAGTSGGETQYF.

The chain carries TRBV10-1 and TRBJ1-1, with no clear D. This CDR3 comprises 15 residues. Trimming took 0 bases from V and 5 from J, leaving 13 bases between them. Germline loops: CDR1 WNHNN, CDR2 SYGVQD (reference sequence). The CDR3, as DNA: TGCGCCAGCAGTGAGTCGATGTTGGGGATAACTGAAGCTTTCTTT. It translates to CASSESMLGITEAFF.

The rearrangement uses TRBV7-8 and TRBJ2-4; D tentatively fits TRBD1 or TRBD2 (5 bases each). Germline V gene sequence: CDR1 SGHVS, CDR2 FQNEAQ. Trimming shortened V by 4 bases and J by 4 bases, and 14 bases separated the two germline ends. The CDR3 spans 15 residues. The chain's CDR3 is CASSSPGLIKNIQYF. The CDR3 bases are TGTGCCAGCAGCTCCCCGGGGCTCATAAAAAACATTCAGTACTTC.

V is TRBV9 and J is TRBJ2-2; the D call may be TRBD1 or TRBD2 (5 bases each). The CDR3 spans 15 residues. V was shortened by 4 bases and J by 4 bases, with 14 bases between the two germline ends. CDR1 SGDLS and CDR2 YYNGEE come from the germline V gene. CDR3 sequence: CASSPQGGTTGELFF. CDR3 coding DNA: TGTGCCAGCAGCCCCCAGGGTGGGACCACCGGGGAGCTGTTTTTT.

The chain employs TRBV2 and TRBJ1-5; D gene uncertain. Trimming took off 5 bases at V and 0 bases at J, with 11 bases between the two ends. Germline V gene data show CDR1 as SNHLY and CDR2 as FYNNEI. This CDR3 comprises 15 residues. The CDR3 sequence: CASSREGFSNQPQHF. CDR3 sequence (DNA): TGTGCCAGCAGTCGAGAAGGGTTTAGCAATCAGCCCCAGCATTTT. The variable domain in full, with the rest retrieved from reference TRBV2 and TRBJ1-5, is EPEVTQTPSHQVTQMGQEVILRCVPISNHLYFYWYRQILGQKVEFLVSFYNNEISEKSEIFDDQFSVERPDGSNFTLKIRSTKLEDSAMYFCASSREGFSNQPQHFGDGTRLSIL.

V usage is TRBV30 and J usage is TRBJ2-3; 9 bases are a match to TRBD1. V was clipped by 3 bases and J by 5 bases; unmatched bases: 6. The CDR3 is 14 residues long. Germline CDR1 is GTSNPN and CDR2 is SVGIG (reference sequence). This chain's CDR3 is CAWRLTGGKDTQYF. The CDR3 region has the DNA TGTGCCTGGAGACTTACAGGGGGCAAAGATACGCAGTATTTT.

The V gene is TRBV7-2, the J gene TRBJ2-7; TRBD1 or TRBD2 may be the D gene (6 bases each). Germline V gene sequence: CDR1 SGHTA, CDR2 FQGNSA. V was shortened by 0 bases and J by 9 bases, with 33 bases between the two germline ends. This CDR3 comprises 20 residues. The CDR3 here is CASSLARPTPGGSNYERQYF. The CDR3 DNA reads as TGTGCCAGCAGCTTAGCCCGCCCCACCCCCGGGGGCTCGAACTACGAGCGGCAGTACTTC.

The rearrangement joins TRBV5-1 to TRBJ1-2; 12 bases align to TRBD1. Germline values: CDR1 SGHRS, CDR2 YFSETQ. The CDR3 extends over 15 amino acids. V trimming: 4 bases; J trimming: 4 bases; junction bases outside the gene matches: 5. Here the CDR3 DNA reads TGCGCCAGCAGCCGGGGGACAGGGGGCAGCTATGGCTACACCTTC. Protein sequence: CASSRGTGGSYGYTF.

The chain couples TRBV28 to TRBJ2-3; TRBD2 might be the D (6 bases). The germline CDR1 and CDR2 sequences are MDHEN and SYDVKM. Trimming left V 8 bases short and J 0 bases short, with 15 bases between. This CDR3 is 15 amino acids long. CDR3 amino acids: CASRDWRGSTDTQYF. DNA for the CDR3: TGTGCCAGCCGGGACTGGCGGGGAAGCACAGATACGCAGTATTTT.

The rearrangement uses TRBV18 and TRBJ2-5; tentatively, D is TRBD2 (5 bases). The CDR3 length is 13 residues. Germline V gene data show CDR1 as KGHSH and CDR2 as LQKENI. Trimming stripped 0 bases from V and 6 bases from J, with 8 bases between. CDR3 bases: TGTGCCAGCTCACCACCGGGGAGCCAGACCCAGTACTTC. Translating gives CASSPPGSQTQYF.

The J gene is TRBJ2-5, the V gene TRBV19, with TRBD2 identical over 10 bases. The CDR3 runs to 15 residues. V was pared by 1 base and J by 3 bases, with 2 bases of the junction left unmatched. Germline CDR1 is LNHDA and CDR2 is SQIVND (reference sequence). The CDR3 bases are TGTGCCAGTAGTATAGGTCTAGCGGGGGAAGAGACCCAGTACTTC. Translating it yields CASSIGLAGEETQYF. Complete variable domain (other parts from reference TRBV19 and TRBJ2-5): DGGITQSPKYLFRKEGQNVTLSCEQNLNHDAMYWYRQDPGQGLRLIYYSQIVNDFQKGDIAEGYSVSREKKESFPLTVTSAQKNPTAFYLCASSIGLAGEETQYFGPGTRLLVL.

This clone is medium-sized by share. This chain joins TRBV7-9 and TRBJ2-2; 8 bases fit TRBD2. V dropped 5 bases and J dropped 4; count of bases not matched to a gene: 9. The CDR3 contains 16 residues. In germline, CDR1 is SEHNR, CDR2 FQNEAQ (reference sequence). The CDR3, as DNA: TGTGCCAGCAGCCATAGCGGGGACTTGGGCACCGGGGAGCTGTTTTTT. It encodes CASSHSGDLGTGELFF.

The V call is TRBV6-5, the J call TRBJ1-2; TRBD1 matches 7 bases. CDR1 is MNHEY and CDR2 is SVGAGI in the germline V gene. The ends lost 8 bases at V and 4 bases at J; junction bases unmatched: 10. The CDR3 has 14 amino acids. The CDR3 DNA is TGTGCCAGCCGGCCAGGGGGAGGGTCCTATGGCTACACCTTC. As protein: CASRPGGGSYGYTF.

The chain links TRBV15 to TRBJ2-7; D possibly corresponds to TRBD2 (6 bases). The germline V gene encodes CDR1 LNHNV and CDR2 YYDKDF (reference sequence). The CDR3 spans 15 residues. V gave up 1 base and J gave up 4 bases, with 14 bases separating them. The DNA of the CDR3 is TGTGCCACCAGCAGAGGGTCAGGGCGGGAATACGAGCAGTACTTC. Its translation is CATSRGSGREYEQYF. Full variable domain (outside the CDR3, taken from reference TRBV15 and TRBJ2-7): DAMVIQNPRYQVTQFGKPVTLSCSQTLNHNVMYWYQQKSSQAPKLLFHYYDKDFNNEADTPDNFQSRRPNTSFCFLDIRSPGLGDTAMYLCATSRGSGREYEQYFGPGTRLTVT.

The chain carries TRBV7-2 and TRBJ1-5; no clear D. The CDR3 runs 14 residues. CDR1 and CDR2 from the germline V gene are SGHTA and FQGNSA. V lost 0 bases to trimming and J lost 4 bases, with 7 bases between them. The CDR3 DNA follows: TGTGCCAGCAGCTTAGCGGGTCCAAATCAGCCCCAGCATTTT. The encoded protein is CASSLAGPNQPQHF.

The chain couples TRBV5-1 to TRBJ1-6, with TRBD1 identical over 9 bases. CDR1 is SGHRS and CDR2 is YFSETQ in the germline V gene. V shed 0 bases, J shed 0 bases, and the junction held 7 bases outside the gene matches. The length of the CDR3 is 19 residues. The CDR3 DNA is TGCGCCAGCAGCTTGGGCGGGACAGGGCCGAGCTCCTATAATTCACCCCTCCACTTT. Protein product: CASSLGGTGPSSYNSPLHF.

This rearrangement joins TRBV19 to TRBJ1-2; TRBD1 agrees at 9 bases. J gave up 8 bases and V 1 base, and 5 bases lay outside the gene matches. Germline CDR1 and CDR2: LNHDA and SQIVND (reference sequence). This CDR3 is built from 14 residues. CDR3 sequence: CASSIGSGQGGYTF. The CDR3, as DNA: TGTGCCAGTAGTATAGGTTCCGGACAGGGGGGCTACACCTTC.

V is TRBV7-2 and J is TRBJ1-5; D might be TRBD1 (5 bases). Germline lookup yields CDR1 SGHTA and CDR2 FQGNSA. This CDR3 has 15 amino acids. V was cut by 5 bases and J by 0 bases, with 11 bases left in between. CDR3 DNA sequence: TGTGCCAGCAGCGCAGGGCGTTATAGCAATCAGCCCCAGCATTTT. Protein product: CASSAGRYSNQPQHF.

J is TRBJ2-3 and V is TRBV2; TRBD1 matches 12 bases. With V trimmed by 2 bases and J by 5 bases, 11 bases remained unmatched. Germline loops: CDR1 SNHLY, CDR2 FYNNEI. The CDR3 length is 18 residues. The CDR3 DNA sequence: TGTGCCAGCAGTGAAATTAGGGGACAGGGGGCAAAGGGAGATACGCAGTATTTT. Amino acids: CASSEIRGQGAKGDTQYF.